One T cell receptor beta chain is described in this entry. Its specificity is unknown. Sequencing used immunoSEQ v3.0 at survey level. TCRdb's copy holds only in-frame clones and misses some; the assay was immunoSEQ multiplex PCR. Of fewer than 45,000 clones in the sample, roughly 80% are singletons; the top ten hold 5.8%. This sample is part of a study of long-term antiretroviral therapy in people with HIV. Findings and limits, study-wide: With ART, diversity went up but was still lower than in transplant donor controls.

This sequence was found in a man aged 25 to 40 with HIV. The sample was unsorted PBMCs, taken 3.4 years after starting antiretroviral therapy.

CDR3 sequence reads: CSAINRYEQYF. The DNA for the CDR3 is TGCAGTGCTATAAACAGGTACGAGCAGTACTTC. The gene calls are TRBV20-1 and TRBJ2-7, with D possibly matching TRBD1 (5 bases). This CDR3 is 11 amino acids long. Germline V gives CDR1 DFQATT, CDR2 SNEGSKA (reference sequence). The ends were cut back, 4 bases at V and 4 bases at J, with 8 bases in the middle.